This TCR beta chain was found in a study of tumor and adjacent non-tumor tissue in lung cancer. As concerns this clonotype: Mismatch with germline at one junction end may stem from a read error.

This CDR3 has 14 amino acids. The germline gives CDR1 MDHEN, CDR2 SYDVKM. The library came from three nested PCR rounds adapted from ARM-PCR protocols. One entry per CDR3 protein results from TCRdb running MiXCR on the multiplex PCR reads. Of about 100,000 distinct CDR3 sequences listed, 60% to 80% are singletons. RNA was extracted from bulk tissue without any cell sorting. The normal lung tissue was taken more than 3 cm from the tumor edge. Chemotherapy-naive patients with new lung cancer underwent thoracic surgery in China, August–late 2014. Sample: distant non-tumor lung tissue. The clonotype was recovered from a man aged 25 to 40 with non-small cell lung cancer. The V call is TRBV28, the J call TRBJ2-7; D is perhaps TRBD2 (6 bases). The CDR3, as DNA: TGTGCCTGCAGTTCTAACGCCCGGGGGTACGAGCAATACTTC. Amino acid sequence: CACSSNARGYEQYF.